Listed below are T cell receptor beta chains from one sample, sequenced in a study of cytotoxic CD8 clonotypes in ibrutinib-treated CLL. The method was immunoSEQ multiplex PCR; TCRdb's version includes in-frame clones alone and lacks a portion of them. The data contain over 200,000 clones, roughly 79% of them singletons. Sequences were derived from PBMCs, sampled after 12 months of ibrutinib treatment. Receptors originate from a human donor with chronic lymphocytic leukemia. CDR3s leave out the opening cysteine and the closing phenylalanine or tryptophan.

v_call cdr3_aa
TRBV28 ASSTLGKLF
TRBV6-1 ASIPSLSANTEAF
TRBV4-1 ASSQAPRGLAYTEAF
TRBV2 ASSDRETQY
TRBV29-1 SVDGDLTGLAGGPHRTDTQY
TRBV5-1 ASSPGQASNYGYT
TRBV6-1 ASSVFSGSSYEQY
TRBV9 ASSVGAGEYEQY
TRBV6-5 ASSLVGAGRNIQY
TRBV7-3 ASSLKGYTGELF
TRBV5-6 ASSPPARAGGITEAF
TRBV10-3 AISDQAGTGANYGYT